Below are 21 T cell receptor beta chains sequenced from a single sample in a study of T cell responses to AZD1222 COVID-19 vaccine. Method: immunoSEQ multiplex PCR; TCRdb's copy keeps in-frame clones and lacks some. The repertoire includes 98,000 or so clones, roughly 89% of them detected once, and less than 4% sits in the top ten. Sequenced here: peripheral blood, sampled on day 0 of MenACWY control vaccination. These receptor sequences come from an adult in good health.

The V and J genes are TRBV27 and TRBJ1-5; tentative D call: TRBD1 (5 bases). Trimming shortened V by 3 bases and J by 2 bases, and 11 bases separated the two germline ends. CDR3 size: 15 residues. Germline V CDR1 and CDR2: MNHEY, SMNVEV (reference sequence). CDR3 in DNA: TGTGCCAGCAGTTTCGCCAGGGAAGGCAATCAGCCCCAGCATTTT. Protein sequence: CASSFAREGNQPQHF.

The chain uses TRBV13 and TRBJ2-1; no clear D gene. Deletions cut 2 bases from V and 0 bases from J, with 5 bases between. Germline CDR1 PRHDT, CDR2 FYEKMQ (reference sequence). This CDR3 comprises 14 residues. For the CDR3, the DNA is TGTGCCAGCAGCTTATATCCCTCCTACAATGAGCAGTTCTTC. Protein sequence: CASSLYPSYNEQFF.

The gene calls are TRBV7-9 and TRBJ2-5; D ambiguous. The CDR3 sequence is 13 residues long. Germline V gene sequence: CDR1 SEHNR, CDR2 FQNEAQ (reference sequence). V was shortened by 1 base and J by 3 bases, with 6 bases between the two germline ends. CDR3 residues: CASSLVQEETQYF. CDR3 coding DNA: TGTGCCAGCAGCTTAGTGCAGGAAGAGACCCAGTACTTC.

This clone is a singleton in its sample. V gene TRBV9 combines with J gene TRBJ2-5, with D perhaps TRBD1 (6 bases). This CDR3 is built from 14 residues. The germline V gene encodes CDR1 SGDLS and CDR2 YYNGEE. V lost 1 base and J 5 bases, leaving 12 bases between the germline ends. CDR3 sequence: CASSVWSGQETQYF. The CDR3 coding sequence is TGTGCCAGCAGCGTATGGTCAGGACAGGAGACCCAGTACTTC.

The chain links TRBV29-1 to TRBJ1-2, with TRBD1 identical over 8 bases. CDR1 and CDR2 (germline): SQVTM, ANQGSEA. The CDR3 runs 12 residues. The V gene end was trimmed by 6 bases and the J gene end by 4 bases; junction bases not matched to a gene: 4. CDR3 nucleotides: TGCAGCGTCGGCGACAGGGGCTATGGCTACACCTTC. Protein sequence: CSVGDRGYGYTF.

The J gene is TRBJ1-6, the V gene TRBV7-2, with D possibly matching TRBD1 (5 bases). Germline V lookup: CDR1 SGHTA, CDR2 FQGNSA. The CDR3 consists of 15 residues. V was shortened by 0 bases and J by 9 bases, with 12 bases between the two germline ends. Here the CDR3 reads CASSLAGGLVSPLHF. The DNA for the CDR3 is TGTGCCAGCAGCTTAGCGGGGGGGTTAGTTTCACCCCTCCACTTT.

The chain uses TRBV27 and TRBJ1-1, with D perhaps TRBD1 (6 bases). V shed 3 bases and J shed 4 bases, with 12 bases lying between them. The CDR3 covers 14 residues. Per germline, CDR1 MNHEY and CDR2 SMNVEV (reference sequence). CDR3 amino acids: CASSFRGWGTEAFF. The CDR3 DNA reads TGTGCCAGCAGTTTCAGGGGCTGGGGCACTGAAGCTTTCTTT.

This chain uses TRBV19 with TRBJ2-5; D is unclear. The V and J ends lost 1 base and 2 bases respectively, with 8 bases between them. CDR1 LNHDA and CDR2 SQIVND come from the germline V gene (reference sequence). This CDR3 region has 14 residues. The CDR3 nucleotides are TGTGCCAGTAGTATAGCTGCGCAGCAAGAGACCCAGTACTTC. It yields the protein CASSIAAQQETQYF. The complete variable domain, with remaining parts taken from reference TRBV19 and TRBJ2-5, reads DGGITQSPKYLFRKEGQNVTLSCEQNLNHDAMYWYRQDPGQGLRLIYYSQIVNDFQKGDIAEGYSVSREKKESFPLTVTSAQKNPTAFYLCASSIAAQQETQYFGPGTRLLVL.

CDR3 loop: CASSDHSAYGYTF. The CDR3 DNA reads TGTGCCAGCAGTGATCATTCCGCGTATGGCTACACCTTC. This sequence joins TRBV2 and TRBJ1-2, with unresolved D. Trimming stripped 3 bases from V and 5 bases from J, with 10 bases between. Per germline, CDR1 SNHLY and CDR2 FYNNEI. This CDR3 has 13 residues. Variable domain in full (rest from reference TRBV2 and TRBJ1-2): EPEVTQTPSHQVTQMGQEVILRCVPISNHLYFYWYRQILGQKVEFLVSFYNNEISEKSEIFDDQFSVERPDGSNFTLKIRSTKLEDSAMYFCASSDHSAYGYTFGSGTRLTVV.

This chain connects TRBV4-1 to TRBJ2-2; D is perhaps TRBD1 or TRBD2 (5 bases each). With 1 base removed from V and 1 base from J, the gap between germline ends came to 7 bases. The CDR3 is 15 amino acids. In germline, CDR1 is MGHRA, CDR2 YSYEKL. In nucleotides, the CDR3 is TGCGCCAGCAGCCAAGTGGGGGAGAACACCGGGGAGCTGTTTTTT. This sequence encodes CASSQVGENTGELFF.

The V gene is TRBV19, the J gene TRBJ1-1, with 7 bases aligning to TRBD1. The V gene end was trimmed by 7 bases and the J gene end by 0 bases; junction bases not matched to a gene: 5. CDR1 is LNHDA, CDR2 SQIVND, per germline (reference sequence). There are 14 residues in the CDR3. Written as DNA, the CDR3 is TGTGCCAGTAACCGACAGGGCCTGAACACTGAAGCTTTCTTT. It codes for CASNRQGLNTEAFF.

This rearrangement joins TRBV3-1 (or the pseudogene TRBV3-2) to TRBJ2-7; 10 positions match TRBD2. The germline V gene has CDR1 LGHDT and CDR2 YNNKEL (reference sequence). The CDR3 covers 15 residues. With 4 bases clipped from V and 2 bases from J, the junction kept 5 bases outside the gene matches. The CDR3 region has the DNA TGTGCCAGCAGCCTTGCTAGCGGGGGAACCTACGAGCAGTACTTC. Its protein is CASSLASGGTYEQYF.

The V call is TRBV5-1, the J call TRBJ1-3, with D perhaps matching TRBD1 (6 bases). Germline CDR1 and CDR2: SGHRS and YFSETQ. This CDR3 is 14 amino acids long. The V and J ends lost 0 bases and 9 bases respectively, with 13 bases between them. The CDR3 coding sequence is TGCGCCAGCAGCTTGGCCGGCAGGGGAGGCACCATATATTTT. Translating it yields CASSLAGRGGTIYF.

The CDR3 reads CASSSRGAAHTGELFF. The DNA of the CDR3 is TGTGCCAGCAGCTCTCGCGGGGCAGCTCACACCGGGGAGCTGTTTTTT. This chain joins TRBV13 and TRBJ2-2; possibly TRBD2 for D (6 bases). Trimming left V 4 bases short and J 3 bases short, with 15 bases between. CDR1 PRHDT and CDR2 FYEKMQ come from the germline V gene (reference sequence). The CDR3 contains 16 residues.

In regard to this clone: Other DNA sequences from this sample encode an identical CDR3 as well. The chain has TRBV5-1 and TRBJ2-2, with TRBD1 matching over 7 bases. Germline lookup yields CDR1 SGHRS and CDR2 YFSETQ. CDR3 length: 15 amino acids. V lost 0 bases, J lost 2 bases, and 1 base stayed unmatched. Here the CDR3 reads CASSLGQGNTGELFF. Written as DNA, the CDR3 is TGCGCCAGCAGCTTGGGACAGGGAAACACCGGGGAGCTGTTTTTT. The whole variable domain, remainder taken from reference TRBV5-1 and TRBJ2-2, is KAGVTQTPRYLIKTRGQQVTLSCSPISGHRSVSWYQQTPGQGLQFLFEYFSETQRNKGNFPGRFSGRQFSNSRSEMNVSTLELGDSALYLCASSLGQGNTGELFFGEGSRLTVL.

This chain joins TRBV24-1 and TRBJ1-5; D gene unclear. The CDR3 sequence is 13 residues long. With 5 bases removed from V and 6 bases from J, the gap between germline ends came to 10 bases. CDR1 is KGHDR and CDR2 is SFDVKD in the germline V gene. The CDR3, as DNA: TGTGCCACCAGTGGCCCGTCGGGTCAGCCCCAGCATTTT. This codes for CATSGPSGQPQHF.

This chain connects TRBV30 to TRBJ2-3; a possible D gene is TRBD1 (5 bases). The germline V and J ends were trimmed by 2 bases and 3 bases, with 6 bases remaining between them. This CDR3 has 12 amino acids. CDR1 and CDR2 from the germline V gene are GTSNPN and SVGIG (reference sequence). Here the CDR3 reads CAWSQGTDTQYF. CDR3 bases: TGTGCCTGGAGTCAGGGAACAGATACGCAGTATTTT.

The rearrangement links TRBV3-1 (or the pseudogene TRBV3-2) to TRBJ2-7, with D possibly matching TRBD2 (6 bases). The CDR3 covers 16 residues. The V gene's germline CDR1 is LGHDT and CDR2 YNNKEL (reference sequence). V was clipped by 5 bases and J by 7 bases, with 24 bases between them. The CDR3 nucleotides are TGTGCCAGCAGCGAAAAGGAGGGACGGCGAAAAGGGGAGCAGTACTTC. The encoded protein is CASSEKEGRRKGEQYF.

This clone was counted once. The gene calls are TRBV6-5 and TRBJ2-2; TRBD1 aligns across 7 bases. Trimming took 0 bases from V and 4 from J; bases not matched to a gene: 2. This CDR3 is built from 15 residues. CDR1 MNHEY and CDR2 SVGAGI come from the germline V gene. Here the CDR3 reads CASSYSNRGTGELFF. The CDR3 DNA reads TGTGCCAGCAGTTACTCGAACAGGGGCACCGGGGAGCTGTTTTTT.

V usage is TRBV7-9 and J usage is TRBJ1-1, with 9 bases fitting TRBD1. CDR1 is SEHNR and CDR2 is FQNEAQ in the germline V gene (reference sequence). The CDR3 is 16 amino acids. V was clipped by 7 bases and J by 4 bases; unmatched bases: 13. The CDR3 loop is CASTRWGTDRGTEAFF. As DNA, the CDR3 is TGTGCCAGCACCCGGTGGGGGACGGACAGGGGCACTGAAGCTTTCTTT. The full variable domain, its missing parts supplied by reference TRBV7-9 and TRBJ1-1, is DTGVSQNPRHKITKRGQNVTFRCDPISEHNRLYWYRQTLGQGPEFLTYFQNEAQLEKSRLLSDRFSAERPKGSFSTLEIQRTEQGDSAMYLCASTRWGTDRGTEAFFGQGTRLTVV.

The chain links TRBV5-4 to TRBJ2-3; tentatively, D is TRBD1 or TRBD2 (6 bases each). Trimming took 1 base from V and 8 from J, leaving 17 bases between them. CDR3 length: 15 residues. CDR1 SGHNT and CDR2 YYREEE come from the germline V gene (reference sequence). CDR3 protein: CASSLMATWGATQYF. The CDR3 DNA reads as TGTGCCAGCAGCTTGATGGCCACCTGGGGGGCTACGCAGTATTTT.